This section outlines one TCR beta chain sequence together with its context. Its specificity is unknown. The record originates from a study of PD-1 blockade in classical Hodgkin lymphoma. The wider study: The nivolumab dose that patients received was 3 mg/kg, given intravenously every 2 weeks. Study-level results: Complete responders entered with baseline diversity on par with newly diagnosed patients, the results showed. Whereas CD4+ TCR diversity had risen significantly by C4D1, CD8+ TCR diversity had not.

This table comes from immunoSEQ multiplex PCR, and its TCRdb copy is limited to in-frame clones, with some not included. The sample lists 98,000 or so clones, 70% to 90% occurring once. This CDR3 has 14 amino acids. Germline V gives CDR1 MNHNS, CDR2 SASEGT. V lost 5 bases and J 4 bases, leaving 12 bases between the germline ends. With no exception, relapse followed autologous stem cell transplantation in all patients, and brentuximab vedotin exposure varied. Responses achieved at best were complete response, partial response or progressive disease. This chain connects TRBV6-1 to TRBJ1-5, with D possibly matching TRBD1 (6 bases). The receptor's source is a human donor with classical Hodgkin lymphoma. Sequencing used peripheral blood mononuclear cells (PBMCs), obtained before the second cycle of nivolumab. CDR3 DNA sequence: TGTGCCAGCAGTACCACAGGGATTAATCAGCCCCAGCATTTT. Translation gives CASSTTGINQPQHF.